The present TCR beta chain was sequenced within a study of regulatory dendritic cells for organ transplantation. The wider study: Regulatory dendritic cells came from monocytes given vitamin D3 and IL-10. Findings and limits, study-wide: Among resting subsets, memory CD8+ cells contained the most alloreactive clonotypes. The authors noted considerable between-person heterogeneity in alloreactive memory CD8+ cells. Mature dendritic cells appeared to drive more memory CD8+ clonal expansion than regulatory ones.

As concerns this clone: Its antigen is still unknown.

Libraries were prepared by immunoSEQ multiplex PCR; TCRdb keeps only in-frame clonotypes and omits some of them. In the table there are about 10,000 clones, around 80% of which are singletons. CFSE-labeled sorted T cells met regulatory or mature dendritic cells for 4 to 6 days. The CDR3 loop spans 13 amino acids. Germline CDR1 reads MGHDK; CDR2 reads SYGVNS. V shed 6 bases and J shed 7 bases, with 13 bases lying between them. The chain combines TRBV25-1 with TRBJ2-1; a possible D gene is TRBD1 (6 bases). This TCR was sampled from a human donor in good health. The sample was memory CD4+ T cells from blood cultured with dendritic cells. Subset of the sample: CD45RO+ memory T cells. CDR3 nucleotide sequence: TGTGCCAGCAGCAGGGGTGCGATGAATGAGCAGTTCTTC. Translation: CASSRGAMNEQFF.